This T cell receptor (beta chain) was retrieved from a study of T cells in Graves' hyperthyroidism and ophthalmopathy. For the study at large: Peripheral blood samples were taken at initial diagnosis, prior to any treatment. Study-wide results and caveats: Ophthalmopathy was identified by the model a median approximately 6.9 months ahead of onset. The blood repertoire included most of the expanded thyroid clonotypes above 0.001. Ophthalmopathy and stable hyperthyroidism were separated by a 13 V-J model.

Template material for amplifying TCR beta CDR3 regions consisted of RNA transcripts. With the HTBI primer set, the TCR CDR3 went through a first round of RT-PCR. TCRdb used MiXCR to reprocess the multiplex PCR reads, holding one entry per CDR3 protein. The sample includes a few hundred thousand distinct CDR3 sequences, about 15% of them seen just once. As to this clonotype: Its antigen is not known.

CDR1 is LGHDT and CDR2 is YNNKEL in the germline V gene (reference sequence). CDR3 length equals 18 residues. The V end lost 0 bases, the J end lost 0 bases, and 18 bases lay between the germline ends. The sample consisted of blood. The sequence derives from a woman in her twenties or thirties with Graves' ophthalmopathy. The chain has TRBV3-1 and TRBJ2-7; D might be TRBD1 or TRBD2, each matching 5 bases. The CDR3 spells CASSQDYSWGKSSYEQYF. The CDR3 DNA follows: TGTGCCAGCAGCCAAGATTACTCGTGGGGGAAGAGCTCCTACGAGCAGTACTTC.